Shown below are 20 T cell receptor beta chains from a single sample sequenced in a study of Tregs in tolerant kidney transplant recipients. Data came from immunoSEQ multiplex PCR; TCRdb stores just in-frame clones and leaves some out. In all, the sample yields about 48,000 clones. The sequencing used CD4+ T cells from blood, collected before the transplant. All receptors come from a human donor who received a combined kidney and bone marrow transplant.

Concerning this clone itself: The read ends 3 residues before the CDR3 terminus; that terminus is restored from the germline J gene. V gene TRBV10-3 combines with J gene TRBJ2-3; TRBD1 matches 7 bases. CDR1 ENHRY and CDR2 SYGVKD come from the germline V gene. The V gene end was trimmed by 4 bases and the J gene end by 5 bases; junction bases not matched to a gene: 12. The CDR3 spans 16 residues. The CDR3 protein is CAISGWQGVRIDTQYF. The part of the CDR3 DNA that was read is TGTGCCATCAGTGGTTGGCAGGGGGTGAGGATAGATACG.

Points on this clone: One end of the junction is discordant with germline, which a read error may explain. The read gets to within 3 residues of the CDR3 end, and the germline J gene fills in the rest. The V and J genes are TRBV7-7 and TRBJ2-5; 9 bases fit TRBD2. This CDR3 is 15 amino acids long. The V gene's germline CDR1 is SSHAT and CDR2 FNYEAQ (reference sequence). CDR3 amino acids: CASSSLAGYGETQYF. CDR3 DNA (partial): TGTGCTAGCAGCTCCCTAGCGGGATATGGAGAGACC.

On this clone: The observed sequence ends 3 residues before the CDR3 terminus, with the missing tail filled in from the germline J gene. The genes are TRBV2 and TRBJ1-2; perhaps TRBD1 as D (5 bases). V was clipped by 6 bases and J by 4 bases, with 21 bases between them. The length of the CDR3 is 16 residues. CDR1 and CDR2 (germline): SNHLY, FYNNEI. Here the CDR3 reads CASRSRQTIAFYGYTF. The covered CDR3 bases are TGTGCCAGCAGAAGTAGACAGACAATTGCCTTCTATGGC.

Concerning this clone itself: Read coverage stops 3 residues before the CDR3 terminus; the germline J gene supplies the remainder. This sequence joins TRBV5-8 and TRBJ1-4; 9 positions agree with TRBD1. V shed 3 bases, J shed 5 bases, and the junction held 5 bases outside the gene matches. CDR1 and CDR2 from the germline V gene are SGHTS and YDEGEE. The CDR3 is 15 amino acids. The CDR3 is CASSSVDRGNEKLFF. Partial CDR3 DNA: TGTGCCAGCAGCTCGGTTGACAGGGGGAATGAAAAA.

Concerning this clone: Coverage ceases 3 residues before the CDR3 finishes, and the germline J gene fills in the end. The J gene is TRBJ1-2, the V gene TRBV7-9, with D maybe TRBD1 (5 bases). V was trimmed by 2 bases and J by 2 bases, leaving 12 bases between them. Germline V gene lookup returns CDR1 SEHNR and CDR2 FQNEAQ (reference sequence). The CDR3 runs to 15 residues. The CDR3 reads CASSLWRGVNYGYTF. CDR3 DNA, as far as it was read: TGTGCCAGCAGCTTATGGCGGGGGGTAAACTATGGC.

As to this clone: The CDR3 goes on 3 residues after the read ends, and that part is filled in from the germline J gene. The chain uses TRBV19 and TRBJ2-6; D unclear. The germline V and J ends were trimmed by 5 bases and 4 bases, with 12 bases remaining between them. Germline V gene sequence: CDR1 LNHDA, CDR2 SQIVND (reference sequence). The CDR3 extends over 15 amino acids. The CDR3 bases that were read are TGTGCCAGTAGTGGGCATTGGTCCGGGGCCAACGTC. It encodes CASSGHWSGANV. The entire CDR3 protein is CASSGHWSGANVLTF.

With regard to this clone: The read halts 3 residues ahead of the CDR3 end, with the missing end drawn from the germline J gene. The chain recombines TRBV18 with TRBJ1-2; D is undetermined. The CDR3 totals 13 residues. V lost 6 bases and J 4 bases, leaving 12 bases between the germline ends. From germline, CDR1 is KGHSH and CDR2 LQKENI. The CDR3 loop reads CASSPDGSYGYTF. The sequenced CDR3 bases are TGTGCCAGCTCTCCTGACGGGTCCTATGGC.

Of note for this clone: The read finishes 3 residues shy of the CDR3 end, and the germline J gene is used to complete it. The chain uses TRBV6-2 or TRBV6-3 and TRBJ1-6; 9 nucleotides align to TRBD1. Germline CDR1 and CDR2: MNHEY and SVGEGT. V trimming: 6 bases; J trimming: 8 bases; junction bases outside the gene matches: 8. The CDR3 runs 15 residues. The part of the CDR3 DNA that was read is TGTGCCAGCAGCACCCGGACAGGGGCTCATTCACCC. Its translation is CASSTRTGAHSP. The full CDR3 is CASSTRTGAHSPLHF.

CDR3 bases read: TGTGCCAGCTCACCACAGAGGGACAAGGAGACC. Translation gives CASSPQRDKET. The full CDR3 protein is CASSPQRDKETQYF. The chain uses TRBV18 and TRBJ2-5, with a weak D call TRBD1 (6 bases). The read ends 3 residues before the CDR3 terminus; that terminus is restored from the germline J gene. The CDR3 runs to 14 residues. V dropped 1 base and J dropped 5 bases, with 11 bases sitting between them. Germline V gene sequence: CDR1 KGHSH, CDR2 LQKENI.

With respect to this clone: The read terminates 3 residues ahead of where the CDR3 ends, so the germline J gene completes it. The chain uses TRBV20-1 and TRBJ1-4; TRBD1 aligns across 8 bases. The CDR3 sequence is 15 residues long. Germline CDR1 reads DFQATT; CDR2 reads SNEGSKA (reference sequence). The J segment lost 6 bases and the V segment lost 5 bases, leaving 11 bases of the junction unmatched. The CDR3 reads CSAGRMDRVYEKLFF. The DNA read from the CDR3 is TGCAGTGCTGGTCGCATGGACAGGGTTTATGAAAAA.

On this clone itself: The CDR3 extends 3 residues past the end of the read, so its final part is completed from the germline J gene. J is TRBJ2-7 and V is TRBV20-1; 8 nucleotides align to TRBD2. Germline lookup yields CDR1 DFQATT and CDR2 SNEGSKA (reference sequence). The CDR3 runs 14 residues. Germline trimming cut 6 bases from V and 3 bases from J; bases unmatched to any gene: 10. CDR3 DNA, as far as it was read: TGCAGTGCCCGGGGGGGGCGGGAGATCTACGAG. This codes for CSARGGREIYE. The whole CDR3 sequence is CSARGGREIYEQYF.

For this clone: The read terminates 3 residues ahead of where the CDR3 ends, so the germline J gene completes it. This rearrangement joins TRBV6-1 to TRBJ2-7; TRBD2 matches 8 bases. CDR3 length: 16 amino acids. CDR1 is MNHNS, CDR2 SASEGT, per germline. With V trimmed by 0 bases and J by 2 bases, 6 bases remained unmatched. CDR3 sequence: CASSEARTSRTYEQYF. The covered CDR3 bases are TGTGCCAGCAGTGAAGCGAGGACTAGCCGAACCTACGAG.

As concerns this clone: The CDR3 end lies 3 residues beyond the end of the read and is filled in from the germline J gene. This chain connects TRBV20-1 to TRBJ2-7; D may be TRBD1 (5 bases). CDR3 size: 16 residues. Trimming took 3 bases from V and 0 from J, leaving 18 bases between them. Per germline, CDR1 DFQATT and CDR2 SNEGSKA (reference sequence). The sequenced CDR3 bases are TGCAGTGCTAGTGGCAGGGTATTAATAAGCTCCTACGAG. Its translation is CSASGRVLISSYE. The full CDR3 sequence reads CSASGRVLISSYEQYF.

The chain's CDR3 is CASSPERVPSYEQYF. The CDR3 DNA, read in part, is TGTGCCAGCAGCCCCGAGCGGGTCCCCTCCTACGAG. The chain couples TRBV7-8 to TRBJ2-7; D possibly corresponds to TRBD2 (6 bases). The read falls 3 residues short of the CDR3 end, and the missing part is taken from the germline J gene. The V gene lost 5 bases and the J gene lost 0 bases, with 14 bases spanning the gap. CDR1 and CDR2 (germline): SGHVS, FQNEAQ. The CDR3 extends over 15 amino acids.

A note on this clone: The read halts 3 residues ahead of the CDR3 end, with the missing end drawn from the germline J gene. The genes are TRBV5-1 and TRBJ2-7, with D perhaps TRBD1 (5 bases). The CDR3 spans 13 residues. Germline lookup yields CDR1 SGHRS and CDR2 YFSETQ. The ends were cut back, 5 bases at V and 2 bases at J, with 11 bases in the middle. The CDR3 bases that were read are TGCGCCAGCAGTCCCGACAGAGCCTACGAG. Protein: CASSPDRAYE. The full CDR3 is CASSPDRAYEQYF.

Regarding this clone: Read data end 3 residues before the CDR3 end; the end is taken from the germline J gene. The J gene is TRBJ2-2, the V gene TRBV4-2, with D perhaps TRBD2 (6 bases). V was trimmed by 3 bases and J by 4 bases, leaving 9 bases between them. Germline lookup yields CDR1 LGHNA and CDR2 YNFKEQ. This CDR3 region has 14 residues. Incomplete CDR3 DNA: TGTGCCAGCAGCCAGCAAGCGGGCACCGGGGAG. Protein: CASSQQAGTGE. The whole CDR3 sequence is CASSQQAGTGELFF.

Comment on this clone: The read is 3 residues too short to cover the CDR3 end, so that end is filled in from the germline J gene. This rearrangement joins TRBV7-3 to TRBJ2-1; 12 nucleotides line up with TRBD2. Trimming took 5 bases from V and 8 from J; bases not matched to a gene: 4. Germline CDR1 is SGHTA and CDR2 is FQGTGA. The CDR3 sequence is 14 residues long. The part of the CDR3 DNA that was read is TGTGCCAGCAGCAGACTAGCGGGAGATTATGAG. This sequence encodes CASSRLAGDYE. The entire CDR3 sequence reads CASSRLAGDYEQFF. Looking up the rest from reference TRBV7-3 and TRBJ2-1 gives the full variable domain: GAGVSQTPSNKVTEKGKYVELRCDPISGHTALYWYRQSLGQGPEFLIYFQGTGAADDSGLPNDRFFAVRPEGSVSTLKIQRTERGDSAVYLCASSRLAGDYEQFFGPGTRLTVL.

As to this clone: The CDR3 end falls 3 residues outside the read, so it is completed with the germline J gene. The same CDR3 arises from other DNA sequences in this sample as well. The chain uses TRBV18 and TRBJ1-5, with no clear D. The CDR3 is 15 residues long. Germline CDR1 is KGHSH and CDR2 is LQKENI. The V gene lost 2 bases and the J gene lost 3 bases, with 11 bases spanning the gap. CDR3 region: CASSPSAGSNQPQHF. CDR3 DNA (partial): TGTGCCAGCTCACCATCTGCGGGATCCAATCAGCCC.

To note about this clone: The read ends 3 residues before the CDR3 terminus; that terminus is restored from the germline J gene. The chain joins TRBV18 to TRBJ2-1; 10 bases match TRBD1. Germline V gene lookup returns CDR1 KGHSH and CDR2 LQKENI. The V segment lost 4 bases and the J segment 0 bases; nucleotides outside the gene matches: 0. CDR3 length equals 15 residues. The CDR3 bases that were read are TGTGCCAGCTCACGGACAGGGGGCTCCTACAATGAG. Encoded protein: CASSRTGGSYNE. The whole CDR3 is CASSRTGGSYNEQFF.

As to this clone: From the germline J gene comes the end of the CDR3, since the read stops 3 residues before it. The genes are TRBV2 and TRBJ2-5; a weak D match, TRBD2 (6 bases). Germline CDR1 and CDR2: SNHLY and FYNNEI. The CDR3 totals 13 residues. V gave up 4 bases and J gave up 5 bases, with 11 bases separating them. The CDR3 region is CASSVGGLETQYF. CDR3 DNA (partial): TGTGCCAGCAGTGTTGGGGGGTTGGAGACC. Full variable domain (missing parts from reference TRBV2 and TRBJ2-5): EPEVTQTPSHQVTQMGQEVILRCVPISNHLYFYWYRQILGQKVEFLVSFYNNEISEKSEIFDDQFSVERPDGSNFTLKIRSTKLEDSAMYFCASSVGGLETQYFGPGTRLLVL.